Listed below are T cell receptor beta chains from one sample, sequenced in a study of T-cell memory formation after mild COVID-19. TCRdb passed the 5' RACE reads through MiXCR, listing each CDR3 protein once. The profile shows just over 400,000 distinct CDR3 sequences, about a quarter of them singletons. Input material: PBMCs or a T cell subset sorted from them (not recorded which). All receptors derive from an adult woman who had mild COVID-19 (a few samples of this study predate the infection). Cell type and time point are not known. The CDR3 runs from the conserved cysteine through the conserved F or W. D genes are given only for firm matches. Not every row has a clone size; where given, it reads once, few, many or a size class.

cdr3_nt cdr3_aa j_call v_call d_call clone_size
TGTGCCAGCAGTCTCCAACCGAGCCGCACTGAAGCTTTCTTT CASSLQPSRTEAFF TRBJ1-1 TRBV12-3/TRBV12-4 . .
TGTGCCAGCTCACCACAGGATGTGACTGAAGCTTTCTTT CASSPQDVTEAFF TRBJ1-1 TRBV18 . few
TGCGCCAGCAGCCAAGCCGTTGGATCCGGGGAGCTGTTTTTT CASSQAVGSGELFF TRBJ2-2 TRBV4-1 . few
TGTGCCAGCAGTAAAGGACTAGCGGTCTACGAGCAGTACTTC CASSKGLAVYEQYF TRBJ2-7 TRBV6-5 TRBD2 few
TGTGGGGCCGGGCGGTTATACAATGAGCAGTTCTTC CGAGRLYNEQFF TRBJ2-1 TRBV7-9 . few
TGTGCCAGCAGCTCGGGACAGAGCTCTGGAAACACCATATATTTT CASSSGQSSGNTIYF TRBJ1-3 TRBV7-2 TRBD1 .
TGTGCCAGCAGCCCCCCTTTACAGGGAGGAAGTGAAGCTTTCTTT CASSPPLQGGSEAFF TRBJ1-1 TRBV4-2 . few
TGTGCCTGGAGTGATTGGACGACTGAAGCTTTCTTT CAWSDWTTEAFF TRBJ1-1 TRBV30 . .
TGTGCCACCAGCAGAGGACCGACAGGGAGAACAGATACGCAGTATTTT CATSRGPTGRTDTQYF TRBJ2-3 TRBV15 TRBD1 .
TGTGCCAGCAGTTTCTTCGGGGGCGGGGAGCAGTTCTTC CASSFFGGGEQFF TRBJ2-1 TRBV27 . .
TGCGCCAGCAGCCAAGGGACGGGAACAGATACGCAGTATTTT CASSQGTGTDTQYF TRBJ2-3 TRBV4-3 . .
TGTGCCAGCAGCTTAACCAGCCGTCAGCGGGTCACAGATACGCAGTATTTT CASSLTSRQRVTDTQYF TRBJ2-3 TRBV7-3 . .
TGTGCCTGGAGTCAGGACAGGGTATCAGTTGTGGTAGCTTTCTTT CAWSQDRVSVVVAFF TRBJ1-1 TRBV30 TRBD1 few
TGTGCCACCAGTGATCCCGGGACAGCCAGTGGCTACACCTTC CATSDPGTASGYTF TRBJ1-2 TRBV24-1 TRBD1 .
TGTGCCAGCAGCCAAGATCGCCGGGGCGAGCAGTACTTC CASSQDRRGEQYF TRBJ2-7 TRBV14 . .
TGCAGCGTTGAGGACAGGGCCTACAATGAGCAGTTCTTC CSVEDRAYNEQFF TRBJ2-1 TRBV29-1 TRBD1 .
TGCAGTGCTAGGCCAAGGGAGGGTCGCGCCTACAATGAGCAGTTCTTC CSARPREGRAYNEQFF TRBJ2-1 TRBV20-1 TRBD2 .
TGTGCCAGCAGCTTCAACACGGGTGGGACTGAAGCTTTCTTT CASSFNTGGTEAFF TRBJ1-1 TRBV7-2 . few
TGTGCCAGCAGTGGGGGAGACCGCTACTATGGCTACACCTTC CASSGGDRYYGYTF TRBJ1-2 TRBV6-6 . .
TGTGCCAGCAGTTACCTGGACACGACTGAAGCTTTCTTT CASSYLDTTEAFF TRBJ1-1 TRBV6-2/TRBV6-3 . .
TGCGCCAGCAGCACCAACCCGACAGTGAACACTGAAGCTTTCTTT CASSTNPTVNTEAFF TRBJ1-1 TRBV5-1 . few
TGTGCCACCAGTGACAGGGATCATGGCGAGCAGTACTTC CATSDRDHGEQYF TRBJ2-7 TRBV24-1 . .
TGCAGTGCTAGAGTCAGGGTTGGTGAGCAGTTCTTC CSARVRVGEQFF TRBJ2-1 TRBV20-1 . .
TGCGCCAGCAGCTTGGGCCTATTGACCGGGACAGGGAGAGAAAAACTGTTTTTT CASSLGLLTGTGREKLFF TRBJ1-4 TRBV5-1 TRBD1 .
TGTGCCAGCAGTCCCCTCGTGGGACAGGGTAACTATGGCTACACCTTC CASSPLVGQGNYGYTF TRBJ1-2 TRBV28 TRBD1 .
TGCGCCAGCAGCCGGGGACCCCGGAACACTGAAGCTTTCTTT CASSRGPRNTEAFF TRBJ1-1 TRBV4-1 . few
TGCAGTGCTAATATAGCGGGGCACAACACCGGGGAGCTGTTTTTT CSANIAGHNTGELFF TRBJ2-2 TRBV20-1 TRBD2 .
TGCGCCAGCAGCCAAACGGGACAGGGGATGCGGATGAACACTGAAGCTTTCTTT CASSQTGQGMRMNTEAFF TRBJ1-1 TRBV4-1 TRBD1 few
TGTGCCAGCAGTTCGGACCGAAAGACGTCCTATAATTCACCCCTCCACTTT CASSSDRKTSYNSPLHF TRBJ1-6 TRBV7-9 . .
TGTGCCAGCAGCTTAGAGGCAGCTGGCGGGGAGCTGTTTTTT CASSLEAAGGELFF TRBJ2-2 TRBV7-2 . few
TGTGCCAGCAGCTGGCATAGCAATCAGCCCCAGCATTTT CASSWHSNQPQHF TRBJ1-5 TRBV6-2/TRBV6-3 . .
TGCAGCGCCTACCCTAGCGGGGGGGCCGAGTTTGGATCCTACAATGAGCAGTTCTTC CSAYPSGGAEFGSYNEQFF TRBJ2-1 TRBV29-1 TRBD2 .
TGTGCCAGCAGTCTCCGCGAGACGGCCAAAAACATTCAGTACTTC CASSLRETAKNIQYF TRBJ2-4 TRBV5-6 . .
TGCAGTGCTAGAGGGGGGACAGGATACACTGAAGCTTTCTTT CSARGGTGYTEAFF TRBJ1-1 TRBV20-1 TRBD1 .
TGCAGTGCTAGGGGGTATAGCGGGAGTGGCAATGAGCAGTTCTTC CSARGYSGSGNEQFF TRBJ2-1 TRBV20-1 TRBD2 .
TGTGCCAGCAGCTTATCCCGACAGAATAACTATGGCTACACCTTC CASSLSRQNNYGYTF TRBJ1-2 TRBV7-9 . .
TGTGCCAGCAGCCCGGGACTAGCGGGAGGGCAGGGTGAGCAGTTCTTC CASSPGLAGGQGEQFF TRBJ2-1 TRBV5-6 TRBD2 many
TGTGCCAGCAGCGTCGAATACGTCTCTGGGATTCAGTACTTC CASSVEYVSGIQYF TRBJ2-4 TRBV7-2 . few
TGCAGTGCTAGAGATCGACAGGGGAGCTCCTACGAGCAGTACTTC CSARDRQGSSYEQYF TRBJ2-7 TRBV20-1 TRBD1 .
TGCAGTGCTCGTCGCCGGGACAGGGAGGGCACCGGGGAGCTGTTTTTT CSARRRDREGTGELFF TRBJ2-2 TRBV20-1 TRBD1 few
TGTGCCACCAGTGATTCGGGACATTCTCGAGGGGAAAAACTGTTTTTT CATSDSGHSRGEKLFF TRBJ1-4 TRBV24-1 . .
TGTGCCAGCAGCGGCCGGGACAGGGTTACAAGTATGGAAGAGACCCAGTACTTC CASSGRDRVTSMEETQYF TRBJ2-5 TRBV9 TRBD1 few
TGCGCCAGCAGCCAACAACAGGGTGGGCCCCAGCATTTT CASSQQQGGPQHF TRBJ1-5 TRBV4-1 . few
TGTGCCAGCAGCTTAGGGCAGGTCACCTACGAGCAGTACTTC CASSLGQVTYEQYF TRBJ2-7 TRBV7-2 . many
TGTGCCATCAGTGGTCGGACAGAGCAAGAGACCCAGTACTTC CAISGRTEQETQYF TRBJ2-5 TRBV10-3 . .
TGTGCCAGCAGCCTAAGGACAGGGTCGTACAATGAGCAGTTCTTC CASSLRTGSYNEQFF TRBJ2-1 TRBV7-7 TRBD1 few
TGTGCCAGCAGTTTTGGACAGGGCCTCTATGGCTACACCTTC CASSFGQGLYGYTF TRBJ1-2 TRBV12-3/TRBV12-4 TRBD1 .
TGTGCCAGCAGTCTCACAGGGTGGTCCTACAATGAGCAGTTCTTC CASSLTGWSYNEQFF TRBJ2-1 TRBV27 . .
TGTGCCAGCAGTTTGGTCCTTCTAGATACGCAGTATTTT CASSLVLLDTQYF TRBJ2-3 TRBV6-2/TRBV6-3 . few